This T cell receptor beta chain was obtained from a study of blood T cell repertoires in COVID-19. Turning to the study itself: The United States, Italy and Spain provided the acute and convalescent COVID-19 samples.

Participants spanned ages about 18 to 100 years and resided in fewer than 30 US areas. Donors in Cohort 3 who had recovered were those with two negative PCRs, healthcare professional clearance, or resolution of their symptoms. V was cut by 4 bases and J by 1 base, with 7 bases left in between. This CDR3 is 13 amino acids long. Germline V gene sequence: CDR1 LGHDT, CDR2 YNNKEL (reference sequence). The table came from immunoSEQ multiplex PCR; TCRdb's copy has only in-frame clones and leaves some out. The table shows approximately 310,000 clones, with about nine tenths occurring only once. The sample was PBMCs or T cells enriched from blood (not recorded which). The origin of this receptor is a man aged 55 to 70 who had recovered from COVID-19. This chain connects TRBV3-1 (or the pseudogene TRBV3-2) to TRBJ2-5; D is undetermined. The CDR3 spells CASSPMSQETQYF. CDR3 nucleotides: TGTGCCAGCAGCCCGATGAGCCAAGAGACCCAGTACTTC.